Listed below are T cell receptor beta chains from one sample, sequenced in a study of blood T cell repertoires in COVID-19. TCRdb keeps only in-frame clones here, not all; method: immunoSEQ multiplex PCR. The sample carries about 39,000 clones, approximately 94% recorded once. Sequencing was carried out using peripheral blood. The receptors here all came from a human donor with active COVID-19. The donor label of this sample is uncertain. Each CDR3 is given with its conserved first and last residue. Fields, in order: V gene, J gene, D gene, clone size, CDR3 protein, CDR3 DNA. The D gene is left open where the match is weak. Clone size is stated in some rows and not others, as once, few, many or a class when expanded.

V gene: TRBV25-1
J gene: TRBJ1-6
D gene: -
clone size: -
CDR3 protein: CASNRVGNSPLHF
CDR3 DNA: TGTGCCAGCAACAGGGTAGGAAATTCACCCCTCCACTTT

V gene: TRBV11-3
J gene: TRBJ1-1
D gene: -
clone size: -
CDR3 protein: CASSFDSGRTEAFF
CDR3 DNA: TGTGCCAGCAGCTTTGATAGTGGCAGGACTGAAGCTTTCTTT

V gene: TRBV10-3
J gene: TRBJ1-1
D gene: -
clone size: -
CDR3 protein: CAITRTDGWAFF
CDR3 DNA: TGTGCCATCACCAGAACAGACGGATGGGCTTTCTTT

V gene: TRBV23-1
J gene: TRBJ2-7
D gene: -
clone size: few
CDR3 protein: CASSPTIEEERRGEQYF
CDR3 DNA: TGCGCCAGCAGTCCCACAATTGAGGAAGAACGCCGGGGGGAGCAGTACTTC

V gene: TRBV11-3
J gene: TRBJ2-7
D gene: -
clone size: -
CDR3 protein: CASSLDLYEQYF
CDR3 DNA: TGTGCCAGCAGCTTAGACCTCTACGAGCAGTACTTC

V gene: TRBV6-5
J gene: TRBJ2-2
D gene: -
clone size: -
CDR3 protein: CASSKIRGATGELFF
CDR3 DNA: TGTGCCAGCAGTAAGATTCGGGGGGCCACCGGGGAGCTGTTTTTT

V gene: TRBV3-1/TRBV3-2
J gene: TRBJ1-2
D gene: -
clone size: once
CDR3 protein: CASSQGSGDGGYTF
CDR3 DNA: TGTGCCAGCAGCCAAGGGTCAGGGGATGGCGGCTACACCTTC

V gene: TRBV4-1
J gene: TRBJ2-7
D gene: -
clone size: -
CDR3 protein: CASSHPIASSYEQYF
CDR3 DNA: TGCGCCAGCAGCCATCCTATAGCGAGCTCCTACGAGCAGTACTTC

V gene: TRBV11-2
J gene: TRBJ1-2
D gene: -
clone size: -
CDR3 protein: CASSLGANYGYTF
CDR3 DNA: TGTGCCAGCAGCTTAGGGGCAAACTATGGCTACACCTTC

V gene: TRBV9
J gene: TRBJ2-6
D gene: TRBD2
clone size: -
CDR3 protein: CASSPLGASGRAFGANVLTF
CDR3 DNA: TGTGCCAGCAGCCCCCTGGGGGCTAGCGGGAGGGCCTTTGGGGCCAACGTCCTGACTTTC

V gene: TRBV13
J gene: TRBJ1-2
D gene: -
clone size: once
CDR3 protein: CASTMTGSPPNYGYTF
CDR3 DNA: TGTGCCAGCACCATGACAGGATCTCCACCTAACTATGGCTACACCTTC

V gene: TRBV5-1
J gene: TRBJ2-6
D gene: TRBD2
clone size: -
CDR3 protein: CASSLLAGASGANVLTF
CDR3 DNA: TGCGCCAGCAGCCTGCTAGCGGGGGCGTCTGGGGCCAACGTCCTGACTTTC

V gene: TRBV9
J gene: TRBJ2-1
D gene: -
clone size: -
CDR3 protein: CASSVAPGSRNNEQFF
CDR3 DNA: TGTGCCAGCAGCGTAGCGCCCGGGAGTCGTAACAATGAGCAGTTCTTC

V gene: TRBV7-2
J gene: TRBJ2-2
D gene: TRBD2
clone size: -
CDR3 protein: CASSPLGGGELFF
CDR3 DNA: TGTGCCAGCAGCCCTCTGGGAGGGGGGGAGCTGTTTTTT

V gene: TRBV19
J gene: TRBJ2-1
D gene: -
clone size: -
CDR3 protein: CASSNERISSYNEQFF
CDR3 DNA: TGTGCCAGTAGTAACGAGCGGATCAGCTCCTACAATGAGCAGTTCTTC

V gene: TRBV11-3
J gene: TRBJ2-2
D gene: -
clone size: -
CDR3 protein: CASSNTSPTGELFF
CDR3 DNA: TGTGCCAGCAGCAACACTAGCCCCACCGGGGAGCTGTTTTTT

V gene: TRBV29-1
J gene: TRBJ2-5
D gene: TRBD1
clone size: -
CDR3 protein: CSVETGGWETQYF
CDR3 DNA: TGCAGCGTGGAGACAGGGGGGTGGGAGACCCAGTACTTC

V gene: TRBV7-2
J gene: TRBJ2-6
D gene: TRBD2
clone size: -
CDR3 protein: CASGGTSGRISGANVLTF
CDR3 DNA: TGTGCCAGCGGGGGGACTAGCGGGAGAATCTCTGGGGCCAACGTCCTGACTTTC

V gene: TRBV6-6
J gene: TRBJ2-2
D gene: -
clone size: once
CDR3 protein: CASSYSGRNTGELFF
CDR3 DNA: TGTGCCAGCAGTTACTCGGGCAGAAACACCGGGGAGCTGTTTTTT

V gene: TRBV5-1
J gene: TRBJ2-5
D gene: -
clone size: -
CDR3 protein: CASSLAGAVHKYQETQYF
CDR3 DNA: TGCGCCAGCAGCTTGGCCGGAGCGGTACATAAGTACCAAGAGACCCAGTACTTC

V gene: TRBV4-1
J gene: TRBJ1-2
D gene: TRBD1
clone size: -
CDR3 protein: CASSHPRQGANYGYTF
CDR3 DNA: TGCGCCAGCAGCCACCCTAGACAGGGAGCTAACTATGGCTACACCTTC

V gene: TRBV5-6
J gene: TRBJ2-7
D gene: -
clone size: -
CDR3 protein: CASSPGQGTASYEQYF
CDR3 DNA: TGTGCCAGCAGCCCTGGTCAGGGGACGGCCTCCTACGAGCAGTACTTC